This T cell receptor beta chain was captured by sequencing in a study of blood T cell repertoires in COVID-19. Turning to the study itself: Nucleic acid was either cDNA or gDNA, and it came from T cells, B-cell-depleted T cells, or PBMCs.

Assay: immunoSEQ multiplex PCR; the TCRdb copy retains only in-frame clones and omits some. The sample has around 230,000 clones, around four fifths seen once. V lost 4 bases, J lost 8 bases, and 9 bases lay in between. The CDR3 totals 11 residues. The germline CDR1 and CDR2 sequences are SGDLS and YYNGEE. Living in about two dozen US areas, the participants were between roughly 18 and 95 years of age. Participant-reported clinical history was the basis for cohort assignment. This chain connects TRBV9 to TRBJ1-1; D unresolved. The receptor's source is a man aged 35 to 55 who had recovered from COVID-19. The sequencing sample was made of PBMCs or T cells enriched from blood (not recorded which). CDR3 residues: CASSPFREAFF. The CDR3 region has the DNA TGTGCCAGCAGCCCTTTTCGGGAAGCTTTCTTT.